This entry features one T cell receptor beta chain sequence. What it binds is unknown. Stated time point: persistent/refractory GD, antithyroid drugs over 5 years with positive TRAb. From PBMCs, RNA was extracted and then used to make the TCR library. Building the TCR beta libraries relied on iRepertoire HTBI primers, and CDR3 regions underwent Arm-PCR. TCRdb redid the calling of the multiplex PCR reads with MiXCR, one entry per CDR3 protein. The repertoire includes about 660,000 distinct CDR3 sequences, 25% to 35% of them detected once, and around 40% sits in the top ten. The entry originates in a study of regulatory T cells in long-lasting Graves disease. About the study: The study counted Graves' disease as persistent given over 5 years of antithyroid drugs and positive TSH receptor antibodies.

The CDR3 totals 16 residues. CDR1 SGDLS and CDR2 YYNGEE come from the germline V gene. V gave up 0 bases and J gave up 7 bases, with 19 bases separating them. Study results and caveats: Clonotypes that were public and shared totalled 2,500 to 3,500 in persistent patients versus 800 to 1,000 in new patients. Small sample size may have lowered accuracy.

The TCR comes from a female donor with Graves disease. The specimen comprised peripheral blood mononuclear cells (PBMCs), sampled when the disease was refractory, from a patient treated with antithyroid drugs. V is TRBV9 and J is TRBJ1-2, with D uncertain. CDR3 nucleotide sequence: TGTGCCAGCAGCGTAGATTTTCGCGTATTTGGTGGTGGCTACACCTTC. Its translation is CASSVDFRVFGGGYTF.